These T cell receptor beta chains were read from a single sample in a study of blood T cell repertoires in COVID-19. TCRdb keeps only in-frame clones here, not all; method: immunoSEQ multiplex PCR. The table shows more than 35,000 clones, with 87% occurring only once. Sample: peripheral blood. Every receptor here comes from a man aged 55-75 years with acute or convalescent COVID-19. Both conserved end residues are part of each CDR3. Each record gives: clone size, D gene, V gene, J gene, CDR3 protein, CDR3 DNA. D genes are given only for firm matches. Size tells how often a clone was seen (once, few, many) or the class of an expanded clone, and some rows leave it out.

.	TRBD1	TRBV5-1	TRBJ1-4	CASSKWTQGASTNEKLFF	TGCGCCAGCAGCAAATGGACACAGGGGGCATCGACTAATGAAAAACTGTTTTTT
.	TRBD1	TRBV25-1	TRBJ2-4	CASSEPGQGGTQYF	TGTGCCAGCAGTGAACCGGGACAGGGTGGTACTCAGTACTTC
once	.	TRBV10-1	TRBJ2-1	CASGDLYNEQFF	TGCGCCAGCGGGGACTTATACAATGAGCAGTTCTTC
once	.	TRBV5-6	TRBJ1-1	CASSTKTVLNTEAFF	TGTGCCAGCAGCACCAAAACAGTTCTGAACACTGAAGCTTTCTTT
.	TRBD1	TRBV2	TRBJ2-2	CASREEDRATGELFF	TGTGCCAGCAGAGAGGAGGACAGGGCCACCGGGGAGCTGTTTTTT
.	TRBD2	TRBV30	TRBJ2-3	CAWSLLAASTDTQYF	TGTGCCTGGAGTTTACTAGCGGCTAGCACAGATACGCAGTATTTT
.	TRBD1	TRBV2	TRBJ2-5	CASSGGQGPLQETQYF	TGTGCCAGCAGTGGGGGACAGGGCCCCCTCCAAGAGACCCAGTACTTC
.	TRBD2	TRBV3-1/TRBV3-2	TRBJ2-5	CASSQIGLAETQYF	TGTGCCAGCAGCCAAATAGGACTAGCAGAGACCCAGTACTTC
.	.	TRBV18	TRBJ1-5	CASSPRQVSNQPQHF	TGTGCCAGCTCACCCCGACAGGTTAGCAATCAGCCCCAGCATTTT
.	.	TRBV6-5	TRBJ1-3	CASSRDIAGNTIYF	TGTGCCAGCAGCCGGGACATTGCGGGAAACACCATATATTTT
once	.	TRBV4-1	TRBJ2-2	CASSQRYLNTGELFF	TGCGCCAGCAGCCAACGCTACTTGAACACCGGGGAGCTGTTTTTT
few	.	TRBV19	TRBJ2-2	CASSKTQNTGELFF	TGTGCCAGTAGTAAAACACAGAACACCGGGGAGCTGTTTTTT
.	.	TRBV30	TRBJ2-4	CAWSADSRNIQYF	TGTGCCTGGAGTGCTGACTCGCGTAACATTCAGTACTTC
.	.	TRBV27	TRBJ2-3	CASSFRSGVTDTQYF	TGTGCCAGCAGTTTTAGGTCAGGGGTCACAGATACGCAGTATTTT
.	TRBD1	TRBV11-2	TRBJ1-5	CASSFDRDQPQHF	TGTGCCAGCAGCTTCGACAGGGATCAGCCCCAGCATTTT
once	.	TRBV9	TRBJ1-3	CASSAQRSGTGNTIYF	TGTGCCAGCAGCGCGCAACGCTCAGGGACTGGAAACACCATATATTTT
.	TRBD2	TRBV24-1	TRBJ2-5	CATSDPRTSGSQETQYF	TGTGCCACCAGTGATCCCCGGACTAGCGGGAGCCAAGAGACCCAGTACTTC
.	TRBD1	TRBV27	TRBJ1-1	CASREQGRVNTEAFF	TGTGCCAGCAGGGAACAGGGGCGAGTGAACACTGAAGCTTTCTTT
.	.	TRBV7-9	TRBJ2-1	CASSPPGNSYNEQFF	TGTGCCAGCAGCCCCCCGGGTAACTCCTACAATGAGCAGTTCTTC
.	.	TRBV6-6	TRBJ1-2	CASSYSAQGLYGYTF	TGTGCCAGCAGTTACTCGGCGCAGGGCTTATATGGCTACACCTTC
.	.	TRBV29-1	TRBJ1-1	CSGITGMNTEAFF	TGCAGCGGGATAACAGGGATGAACACTGAAGCTTTCTTT
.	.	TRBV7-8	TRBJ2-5	CASSRLPATGQETQYF	TGTGCCAGCAGCCGTCTACCAGCGACAGGACAAGAGACCCAGTACTTC
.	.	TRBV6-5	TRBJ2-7	CASQLQGSSYEQYF	TGTGCCAGCCAACTACAGGGATCCTCCTACGAGCAGTACTTC
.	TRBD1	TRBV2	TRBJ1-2	CASRMTGVSKFGYTF	TGTGCCAGCAGGATGACAGGGGTCAGCAAGTTTGGCTACACCTTC
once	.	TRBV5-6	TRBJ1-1	CASSLWGDYTEAFF	TGTGCCAGCAGCTTGTGGGGGGACTACACTGAAGCTTTCTTT
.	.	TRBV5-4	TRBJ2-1	CASSPPRGSDEQFF	TGTGCCAGCAGCCCACCCCGGGGGTCCGATGAGCAGTTCTTC
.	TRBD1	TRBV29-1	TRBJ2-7	CSVQEPGTETYEQYF	TGCAGCGTCCAAGAGCCCGGGACAGAGACCTACGAGCAGTACTTC
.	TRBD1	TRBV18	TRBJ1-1	CASSTGAGTEAFF	TGTGCCAGCTCTACAGGGGCAGGGACTGAAGCTTTCTTT
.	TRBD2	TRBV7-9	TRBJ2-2	CASSPPGLAGGAGELFF	TGTGCCAGCAGCCCTCCGGGACTAGCGGGAGGGGCCGGGGAGCTGTTTTTT
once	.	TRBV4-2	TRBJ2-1	CASSQEKLAASYNEQFF	TGTGCCAGCAGCCAAGAAAAGCTCGCGGCCTCCTACAATGAGCAGTTCTTC
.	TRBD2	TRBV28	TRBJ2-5	CASSLYGVGLAQSETQYF	TGTGCCAGCAGTCTGTATGGGGTGGGACTAGCTCAATCAGAGACCCAGTACTTC
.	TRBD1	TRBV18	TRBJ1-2	CASSPQDRGGFTF	TGTGCCAGCTCACCACAAGACAGGGGAGGATTCACCTTC
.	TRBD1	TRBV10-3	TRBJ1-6	CAISVVGDRVSPLHF	TGTGCCATCAGTGTGGTCGGGGACAGGGTTTCACCCCTCCACTTT
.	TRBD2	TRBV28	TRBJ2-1	CASILAGAPNEQFF	TGTGCCAGCATCCTAGCGGGAGCCCCCAATGAGCAGTTCTTC
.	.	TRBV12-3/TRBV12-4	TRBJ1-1	CASSFGRTEAFF	TGTGCCAGCAGTTTTGGGAGAACTGAAGCTTTCTTT
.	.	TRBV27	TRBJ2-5	CASRRRGRQETQYF	TGTGCCAGCAGACGAAGGGGAAGGCAAGAGACCCAGTACTTC
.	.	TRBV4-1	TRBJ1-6	CASSQDTGQRQNSPLHF	TGCGCCAGCAGCCAAGATACTGGACAGAGACAAAATTCACCCCTCCACTTT
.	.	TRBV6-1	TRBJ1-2	CASSEGSYGYTF	TGTGCCAGCAGTGAAGGTAGTTACGGCTACACCTTC
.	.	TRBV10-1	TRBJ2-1	CASSESNWRNEQFF	TGCGCCAGCAGTGAGTCGAATTGGAGGAATGAGCAGTTCTTC
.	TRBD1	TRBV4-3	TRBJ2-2	CASSQGVTGVLTGELFF	TGCGCCAGCAGCCAAGGGGTAACAGGGGTTTTGACCGGGGAGCTGTTTTTT
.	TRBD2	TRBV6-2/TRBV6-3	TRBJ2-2	CASSYRLAGAGGTGELFF	TGTGCCAGCAGTTACAGGCTAGCGGGAGCCGGGGGGACCGGGGAGCTGTTTTTT
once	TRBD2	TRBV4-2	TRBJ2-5	CASSLGLAGSGEETQYF	TGTGCCAGCAGCCTCGGACTAGCGGGGTCTGGGGAAGAGACCCAGTACTTC
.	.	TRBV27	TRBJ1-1	CASSLVGDTEAFF	TGTGCCAGCAGTTTAGTAGGGGACACTGAAGCTTTCTTT
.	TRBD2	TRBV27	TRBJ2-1	CASRTSGSNEQFF	TGTGCCAGCCGGACTAGCGGGAGCAATGAGCAGTTCTTC
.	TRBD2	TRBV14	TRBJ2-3	CASSHGRNRDTDTQYF	TGTGCCAGCAGCCACGGGAGGAACCGGGACACAGATACGCAGTATTTT
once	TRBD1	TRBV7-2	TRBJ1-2	CASSRRDRGLVGYTF	TGTGCCAGCAGCCGCCGGGACAGGGGATTAGTGGGCTACACCTTC
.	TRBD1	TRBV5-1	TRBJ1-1	CASSSDRGALKNTEAFF	TGCGCCAGCAGCTCGGACAGGGGGGCCCTAAAGAACACTGAAGCTTTCTTT
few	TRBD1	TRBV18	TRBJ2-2	CASSPDRVTGELFF	TGTGCCAGCTCACCAGACAGGGTTACCGGGGAGCTGTTTTTT
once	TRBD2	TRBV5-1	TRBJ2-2	CASSSLAGGLTGELFF	TGCGCCAGCAGCTCGTTAGCGGGAGGGCTAACCGGGGAGCTGTTTTTT
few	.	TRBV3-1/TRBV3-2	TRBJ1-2	CASSPRGPAGYTF	TGTGCCAGCAGCCCCAGGGGACCGGCCGGCTACACCTTC
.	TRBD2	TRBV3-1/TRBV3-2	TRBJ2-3	CASRTSGSGDTQYF	TGTGCCAGCAGGACTAGCGGGAGCGGAGATACGCAGTATTTT
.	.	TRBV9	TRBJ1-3	CASSWGTAGNTIYF	TGTGCCAGCAGCTGGGGGACTGCTGGAAACACCATATATTTT
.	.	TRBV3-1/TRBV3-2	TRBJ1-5	CASSPMTGENQPQHF	TGTGCCAGCAGCCCGATGACAGGAGAAAATCAGCCCCAGCATTTT
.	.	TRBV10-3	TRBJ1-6	CAISADRFSYNSPLHF	TGTGCCATCAGTGCCGACAGGTTCAGCTATAATTCACCCCTCCACTTT
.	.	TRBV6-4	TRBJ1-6	CASSDSGDNSPLHF	TGTGCCAGCAGTGACTCAGGGGATAATTCACCCCTCCACTTT
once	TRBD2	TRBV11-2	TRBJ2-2	CASRPRLAGENTGELFF	TGTGCCAGCAGACCCCGACTAGCGGGGGAGAACACCGGGGAGCTGTTTTTT
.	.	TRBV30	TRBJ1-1	CAWSGQTNTEAFF	TGTGCCTGGAGCGGACAGACGAACACTGAAGCTTTCTTT
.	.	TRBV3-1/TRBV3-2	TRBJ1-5	CASSQSDYQPQHF	TGTGCCAGCAGCCAGTCAGATTATCAGCCCCAGCATTTT
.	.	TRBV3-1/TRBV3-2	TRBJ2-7	CASSQIRDTAYEQYF	TGTGCCAGCAGCCAAATTCGGGACACCGCCTACGAGCAGTACTTC